This T cell receptor beta chain was captured in a study of blood T cell repertoires in COVID-19. Study context: The United States, Italy and Spain supplied acute and convalescent COVID-19 samples. The analysed material was cDNA or gDNA that came from T cells, B-cell-depleted T cells, or PBMCs.

Trimming took off 0 bases at V and 5 bases at J, with 14 bases between the two ends. CDR1 is SGDLS, CDR2 YYNGEE, per germline. The CDR3 loop spans 15 amino acids. Enrolment of Seattle patients took place during active infection, and they were followed longitudinally. How the authors handled the data: By means of reference gene primer amplification, nucleated cell counts were estimated. Sequenced by immunoSEQ multiplex PCR; TCRdb stores in-frame clones only, minus some. V, J and clone size are taken as reported in that table, and D and trimming were inferred from the DNA itself. The table includes 200,000 to 250,000 clones, about 81% detected once.

Input material: peripheral blood. The sequence was collected from a woman in her 70s with COVID-19, enrolled during active disease. The chain is built from TRBV9 and TRBJ2-5; no firm D call. The CDR3 bases are TGTGCCAGCAGCGTAGGGTCACGGAGTGGGGAGACCCAGTACTTC. It codes for CASSVGSRSGETQYF.